This T cell receptor beta chain was identified during a study of long-term antiretroviral therapy in people with HIV. Points from the study as a whole: Transplant donor controls retained higher diversity, though diversity increased after ART.

The CDR3 consists of 12 residues. Germline trimming cut 4 bases from V and 2 bases from J; bases unmatched to any gene: 0. The germline gives CDR1 GTSNPN, CDR2 SVGIG (reference sequence). In the case of this clone: What it binds is not known.

The assay used was immunoSEQ (version v3.0), run at survey level. The assay was immunoSEQ multiplex PCR, and TCRdb's table has in-frame clones only and misses some. The sample has roughly 18,000 clones, 78% seen once. This clonotype was sampled from a middle-aged woman with HIV. Source: unsorted PBMCs, taken at the start of antiretroviral therapy, before treatment. This chain links TRBV30 with TRBJ1-2; TRBD1 aligns across 8 bases. CDR3 nucleotide sequence: TGTGCCTGGACAGGGGGCAACTATGGCTACACCTTC. Protein product: CAWTGGNYGYTF.